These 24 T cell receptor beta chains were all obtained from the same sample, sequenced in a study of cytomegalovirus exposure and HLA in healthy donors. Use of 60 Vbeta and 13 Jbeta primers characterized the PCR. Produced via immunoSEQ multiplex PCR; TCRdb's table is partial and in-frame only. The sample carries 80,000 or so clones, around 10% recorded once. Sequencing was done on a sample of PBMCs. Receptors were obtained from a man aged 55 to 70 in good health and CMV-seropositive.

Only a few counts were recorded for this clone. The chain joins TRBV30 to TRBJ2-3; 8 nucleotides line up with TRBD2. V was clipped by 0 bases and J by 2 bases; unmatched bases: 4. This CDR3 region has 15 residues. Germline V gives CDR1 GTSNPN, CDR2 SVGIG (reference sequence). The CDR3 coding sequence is TGTGCCTGGAGTGTGGGGACTAGTTTCACAGATACGCAGTATTTT. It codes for CAWSVGTSFTDTQYF.

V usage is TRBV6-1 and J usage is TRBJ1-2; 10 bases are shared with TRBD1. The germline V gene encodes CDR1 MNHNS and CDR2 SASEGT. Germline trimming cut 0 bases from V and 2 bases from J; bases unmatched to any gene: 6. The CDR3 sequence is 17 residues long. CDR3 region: CASSEAIPGQGNYGYTF. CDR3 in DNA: TGTGCCAGCAGTGAAGCGATCCCGGGACAGGGGAACTATGGCTACACCTTC.

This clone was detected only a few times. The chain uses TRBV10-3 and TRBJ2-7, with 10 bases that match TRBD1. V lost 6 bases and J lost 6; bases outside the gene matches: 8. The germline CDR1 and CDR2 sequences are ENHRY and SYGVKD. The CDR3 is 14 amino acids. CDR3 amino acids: CAISAAGQGTEQYF. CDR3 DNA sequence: TGTGCCATCAGCGCCGCGGGACAGGGGACCGAGCAGTACTTC.

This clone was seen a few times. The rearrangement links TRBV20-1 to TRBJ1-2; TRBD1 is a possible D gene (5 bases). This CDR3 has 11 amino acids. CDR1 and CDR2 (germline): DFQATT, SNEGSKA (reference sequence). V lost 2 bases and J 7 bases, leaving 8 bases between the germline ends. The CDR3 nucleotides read TGCAGTGCTAGACAGGGAGGTGGCTACACCTTC. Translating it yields CSARQGGGYTF.

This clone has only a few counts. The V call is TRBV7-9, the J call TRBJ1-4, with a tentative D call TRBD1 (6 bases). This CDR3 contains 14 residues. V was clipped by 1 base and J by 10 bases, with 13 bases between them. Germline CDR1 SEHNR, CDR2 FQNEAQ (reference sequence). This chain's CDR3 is CASSLGTAGGKLFF. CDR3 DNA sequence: TGTGCCAGCAGCTTAGGGACAGCGGGGGGAAAACTGTTTTTT.

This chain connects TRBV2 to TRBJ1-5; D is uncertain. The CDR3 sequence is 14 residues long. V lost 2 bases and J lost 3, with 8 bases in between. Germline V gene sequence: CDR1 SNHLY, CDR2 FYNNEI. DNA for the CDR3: TGTGCCAGCAGTGAATGGCGGGACAATCAGCCCCAGCATTTT. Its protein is CASSEWRDNQPQHF. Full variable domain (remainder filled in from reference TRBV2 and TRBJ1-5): EPEVTQTPSHQVTQMGQEVILRCVPISNHLYFYWYRQILGQKVEFLVSFYNNEISEKSEIFDDQFSVERPDGSNFTLKIRSTKLEDSAMYFCASSEWRDNQPQHFGDGTRLSIL.

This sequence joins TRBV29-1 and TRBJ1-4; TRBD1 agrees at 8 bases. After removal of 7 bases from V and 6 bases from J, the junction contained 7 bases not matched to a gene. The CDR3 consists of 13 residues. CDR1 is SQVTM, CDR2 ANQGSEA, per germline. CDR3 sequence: CSGTGGGDEKLFF. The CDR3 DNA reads TGCAGCGGTACAGGGGGTGGCGATGAAAAACTGTTTTTT. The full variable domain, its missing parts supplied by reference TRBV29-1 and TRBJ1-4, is SAVISQKPSRDICQRGTSLTIQCQVDSQVTMMFWYRQQPGQSLTLIATANQGSEATYESGFVIDKFPISRPNLTFSTLTVSNMSPEDSSIYLCSGTGGGDEKLFFGSGTQLSVL.

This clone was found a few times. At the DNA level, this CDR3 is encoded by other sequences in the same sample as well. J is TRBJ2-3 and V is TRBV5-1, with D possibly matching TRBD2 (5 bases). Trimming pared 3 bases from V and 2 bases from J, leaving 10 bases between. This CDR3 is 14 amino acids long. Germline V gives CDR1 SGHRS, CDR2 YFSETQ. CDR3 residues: CASSYPTNTDTQYF. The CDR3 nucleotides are TGCGCCAGCAGCTACCCGACTAACACAGATACGCAGTATTTT.

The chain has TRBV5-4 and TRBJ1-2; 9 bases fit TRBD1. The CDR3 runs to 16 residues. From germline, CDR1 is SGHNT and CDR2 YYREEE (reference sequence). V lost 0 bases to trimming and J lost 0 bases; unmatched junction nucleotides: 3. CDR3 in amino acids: CASSLVGQGPNYGYTF. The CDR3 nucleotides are TGTGCCAGCAGCTTGGTGGGACAGGGACCTAACTATGGCTACACCTTC.

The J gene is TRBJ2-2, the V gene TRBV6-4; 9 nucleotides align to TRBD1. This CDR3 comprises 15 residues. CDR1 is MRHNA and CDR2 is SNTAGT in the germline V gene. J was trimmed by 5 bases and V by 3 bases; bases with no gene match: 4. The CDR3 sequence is CASSERTGDTGELFF. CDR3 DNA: TGTGCCAGCAGTGAAAGGACAGGGGATACCGGGGAGCTGTTTTTT.

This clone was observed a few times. The CDR3 loop reads CASMTGPSSGNTIYF. As DNA, the CDR3 is TGCGCCAGCATGACAGGGCCCAGCTCTGGAAACACCATATATTTT. The rearrangement links TRBV5-1 to TRBJ1-3, with 7 bases lining up with TRBD1. The trim removed 6 bases at V and 0 bases at J, leaving 6 bases unmatched. Germline V CDR1 and CDR2: SGHRS, YFSETQ. This CDR3 comprises 15 residues. The variable domain in full, completed from reference TRBV5-1 and TRBJ1-3, reads KAGVTQTPRYLIKTRGQQVTLSCSPISGHRSVSWYQQTPGQGLQFLFEYFSETQRNKGNFPGRFSGRQFSNSRSEMNVSTLELGDSALYLCASMTGPSSGNTIYFGEGSWLTVV.

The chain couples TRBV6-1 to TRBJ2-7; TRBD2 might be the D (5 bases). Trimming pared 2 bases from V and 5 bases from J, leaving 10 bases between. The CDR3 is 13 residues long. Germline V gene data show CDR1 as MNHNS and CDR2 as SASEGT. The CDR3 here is CASSELGVNEQYF. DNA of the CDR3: TGTGCCAGCAGTGAATTGGGAGTCAACGAGCAGTACTTC.

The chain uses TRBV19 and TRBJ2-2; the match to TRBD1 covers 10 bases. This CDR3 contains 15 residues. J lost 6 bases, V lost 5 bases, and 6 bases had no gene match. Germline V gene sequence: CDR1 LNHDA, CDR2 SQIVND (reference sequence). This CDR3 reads CASSAGTGEAGELFF. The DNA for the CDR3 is TGTGCCAGTAGTGCCGGGACAGGGGAGGCCGGGGAGCTGTTTTTT.

This chain's CDR3 is CASRESSGRYEQYF. Here the CDR3 DNA reads TGTGCCAGCAGGGAATCTAGCGGGAGATACGAGCAGTACTTC. The chain joins TRBV11-2 to TRBJ2-5, with 10 nucleotides matching TRBD2. The J call may not be correct, given that the DNA end is closer to TRBJ2-7. Germline V gene sequence: CDR1 SGHAT, CDR2 FQNNGV. The CDR3 sequence is 14 residues long.

This CDR3 reads CASSGQSMNTEAFF. DNA for the CDR3: TGTGCCAGCTCCGGACAGAGCATGAACACTGAAGCTTTCTTT. The V gene is TRBV18, the J gene TRBJ1-1, with a weak D call TRBD1 (6 bases). The germline V gene encodes CDR1 KGHSH and CDR2 LQKENI. This CDR3 region has 14 residues. The ends were cut back, 6 bases at V and 0 bases at J, with 11 bases in the middle.

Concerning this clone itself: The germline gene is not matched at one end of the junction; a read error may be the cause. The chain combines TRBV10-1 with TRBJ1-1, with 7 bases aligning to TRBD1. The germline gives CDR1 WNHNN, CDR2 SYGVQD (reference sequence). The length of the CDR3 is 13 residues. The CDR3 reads CANSPRQGTEAFF. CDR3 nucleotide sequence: TGCGCCAACAGTCCAAGACAGGGCACTGAAGCTTTCTTT.

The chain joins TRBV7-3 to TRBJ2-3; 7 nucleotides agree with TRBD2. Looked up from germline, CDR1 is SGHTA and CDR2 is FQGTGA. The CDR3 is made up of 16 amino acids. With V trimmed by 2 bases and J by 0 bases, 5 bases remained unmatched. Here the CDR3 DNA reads TGTGCCAGCAGCTTAGACGCGGGAGCTAGCACAGATACGCAGTATTTT. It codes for CASSLDAGASTDTQYF.

In DNA form, the CDR3 reads TGTGCCAGCAGTGGGGACGCCCGGGACACTTATTACGAGCAGTACGTC. It translates to CASSGDARDTYYEQYV. The rearrangement joins TRBV6-6 to TRBJ2-7, with D possibly TRBD1 on 6 matching bases. The CDR3 totals 16 residues. Germline CDR1 reads MNHNY; CDR2 reads SVGAGI (reference sequence). Trimming shortened V by 5 bases and J by 4 bases, and 21 bases separated the two germline ends.

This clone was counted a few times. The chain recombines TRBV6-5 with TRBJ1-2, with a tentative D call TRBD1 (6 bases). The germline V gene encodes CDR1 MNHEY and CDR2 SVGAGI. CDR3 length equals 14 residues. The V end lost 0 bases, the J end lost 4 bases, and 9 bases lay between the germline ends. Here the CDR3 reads CASSYSRGGYGYTF. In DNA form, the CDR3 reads TGTGCCAGCAGTTACTCGAGGGGGGGCTATGGCTACACCTTC.

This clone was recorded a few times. The CDR3 DNA follows: TGTGCCAGCAGCTTTCGACTAGCGGAGAAATACAATGAGCAGTTCTTC. It is translated as CASSFRLAEKYNEQFF. The chain employs TRBV7-9 and TRBJ2-1, with 9 bases fitting TRBD2. The V gene's germline CDR1 is SEHNR and CDR2 FQNEAQ (reference sequence). Losses at the gene ends were 3 bases for V and 4 bases for J; bases not matched to a gene: 7. The CDR3 covers 16 residues.

The CDR3 bases are TGTGCCAGGTCGGGATGGGCAAGGAACGAGCAGTTCTTC. Amino acid sequence: CARSGWARNEQFF. The chain has TRBV25-1 and TRBJ2-1; tentative D call: TRBD2 (5 bases). V was clipped by 9 bases and J by 10 bases, with 19 bases between them. Per germline, CDR1 MGHDK and CDR2 SYGVNS. The CDR3 is 13 residues long.

The CDR3 here is CAWKGAFGELFF. In DNA form, the CDR3 reads TGTGCCTGGAAAGGGGCTTTCGGGGAGCTGTTTTTT. The chain uses TRBV30 and TRBJ2-2; possibly TRBD1 for D (5 bases). CDR1 GTSNPN and CDR2 SVGIG come from the germline V gene (reference sequence). V gave up 4 bases and J gave up 7 bases, with 10 bases separating them. The CDR3 runs 12 residues.

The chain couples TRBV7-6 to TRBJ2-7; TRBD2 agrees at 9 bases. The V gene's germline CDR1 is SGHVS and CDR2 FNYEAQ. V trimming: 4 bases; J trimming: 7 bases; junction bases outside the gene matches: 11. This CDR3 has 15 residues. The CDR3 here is CASSSAAGGPYEQYF. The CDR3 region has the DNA TGTGCCAGCAGCTCTGCGGCGGGAGGGCCGTATGAGCAGTACTTC.

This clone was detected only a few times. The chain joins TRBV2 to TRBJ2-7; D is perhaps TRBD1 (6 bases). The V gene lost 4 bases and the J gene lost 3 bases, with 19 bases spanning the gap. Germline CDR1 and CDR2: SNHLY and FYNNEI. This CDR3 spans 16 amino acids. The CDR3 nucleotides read TGTGCCAGCAGTGCAGCCGAAGGGACACAACGCTACGAGCAGTACGTC. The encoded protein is CASSAAEGTQRYEQYV.